A selection of T cell receptor beta chains follows, all from one sample in a study of identical twins. TCRdb analysed the 5' RACE reads with MiXCR anew, one entry per CDR3 protein. The sample yields a few hundred thousand distinct CDR3 sequences, 9.5% to 10% seen once. These same records also appear under a second study, on yellow fever vaccine responses in identical twins.

Sequences were obtained from PBMCs. All receptors derive from a woman aged 18-29 years in good health. CDR3s include the opening cysteine and the closing phenylalanine or tryptophan. D genes are given only for firm matches. Rows may omit the clone size; those that give it use once, few, many or a size class.

CDR3 protein: CSARDRGPYGYTF
CDR3 DNA: TGCAGTGCTAGAGATCGGGGGCCGTACGGCTACACCTTC
J gene: TRBJ1-2
V gene: TRBV20-1
D gene: NA
clone size: few
CDR3 length: 13

CDR3 protein: CSAMTGAYYEQYF
CDR3 DNA: TGCAGTGCTATGACAGGAGCCTACTACGAGCAGTACTTC
J gene: TRBJ2-7
V gene: TRBV20-1
D gene: NA
clone size: many
CDR3 length: 13

CDR3 protein: CASSQSSGGSYGDIQYF
CDR3 DNA: TGCGCCAGCAGCCAATCCTCCGGGGGTAGCTACGGGGACATTCAGTACTTC
J gene: TRBJ2-4
V gene: TRBV4-3
D gene: NA
clone size: NA
CDR3 length: 17

CDR3 protein: CASSGASGNRYSYNEQFF
CDR3 DNA: TGTGCCAGCTCAGGGGCTAGCGGAAACAGATACTCCTACAATGAGCAGTTCTTC
J gene: TRBJ2-1
V gene: TRBV28
D gene: NA
clone size: few
CDR3 length: 18

CDR3 protein: CATSERTGGHTEAFF
CDR3 DNA: TGTGCCACCAGTGAGCGGACAGGGGGCCACACTGAAGCTTTCTTT
J gene: TRBJ1-1
V gene: TRBV24-1
D gene: TRBD1
clone size: NA
CDR3 length: 15

CDR3 protein: CASSVDASGSLEQYF
CDR3 DNA: TGTGCCAGCAGCGTAGACGCTAGCGGGTCCCTGGAGCAGTACTTC
J gene: TRBJ2-7
V gene: TRBV9
D gene: TRBD2
clone size: few
CDR3 length: 15

CDR3 protein: CASSPGQGFGYTF
CDR3 DNA: TGTGCCAGCTCACCCGGACAGGGTTTTGGCTACACCTTC
J gene: TRBJ1-2
V gene: TRBV18
D gene: TRBD1
clone size: many
CDR3 length: 13

CDR3 protein: CASSRTGTEIVYEQYF
CDR3 DNA: TGTGCCAGCAGCCGCACCGGGACAGAAATAGTCTACGAGCAGTACTTC
J gene: TRBJ2-7
V gene: TRBV6-1
D gene: TRBD1
clone size: few
CDR3 length: 16

CDR3 protein: CASSVPGFDYEQYF
CDR3 DNA: TGTGCCAGCAGCGTCCCAGGGTTTGACTACGAGCAGTACTTC
J gene: TRBJ2-7
V gene: TRBV5-6
D gene: NA
clone size: few
CDR3 length: 14

CDR3 protein: CSAINLGTPASEQYF
CDR3 DNA: TGCAGTGCTATTAATCTTGGGACCCCGGCTAGCGAGCAGTACTTC
J gene: TRBJ2-7
V gene: TRBV20-1
D gene: NA
clone size: many
CDR3 length: 15

CDR3 protein: CASSDQLAGQETQYF
CDR3 DNA: TGTGCCAGCAGTGATCAGCTAGCGGGCCAAGAGACCCAGTACTTC
J gene: TRBJ2-5
V gene: TRBV2
D gene: TRBD2
clone size: many
CDR3 length: 15

CDR3 protein: CASSPQGGAHEQYF
CDR3 DNA: TGTGCCAGCTCACCTCAGGGGGGGGCTCACGAGCAGTACTTC
J gene: TRBJ2-7
V gene: TRBV18
D gene: NA
clone size: few
CDR3 length: 14

CDR3 protein: CASSGGTSYNEQFF
CDR3 DNA: TGTGCCAGCAGTGGAGGGACATCCTACAATGAGCAGTTCTTC
J gene: TRBJ2-1
V gene: TRBV2
D gene: NA
clone size: many
CDR3 length: 14

CDR3 protein: CASSQVGASLYEQFF
CDR3 DNA: TGCGCCAGCAGCCAAGTCGGGGCTAGCTTGTATGAGCAGTTCTTC
J gene: TRBJ2-1
V gene: TRBV4-1
D gene: NA
clone size: few
CDR3 length: 15

CDR3 protein: CASSLEGLRTDTQYF
CDR3 DNA: TGTGCCAGCAGCTTAGAGGGACTCCGCACAGATACGCAGTATTTT
J gene: TRBJ2-3
V gene: TRBV11-2
D gene: NA
clone size: few
CDR3 length: 15

CDR3 protein: CASRLTGDTEAFF
CDR3 DNA: TGTGCCAGCAGGCTGACAGGGGACACTGAAGCTTTCTTT
J gene: TRBJ1-1
V gene: TRBV27
D gene: TRBD1
clone size: few
CDR3 length: 13

CDR3 protein: CASSYSRRDSYEQYF
CDR3 DNA: TGTGCCAGCAGTTATTCCCGCAGGGACTCCTACGAGCAGTACTTC
J gene: TRBJ2-7
V gene: TRBV6-5
D gene: NA
clone size: NA
CDR3 length: 15

CDR3 protein: CATSRTGLAPNEQFF
CDR3 DNA: TGTGCCACCAGCAGAACGGGACTAGCTCCTAATGAGCAGTTCTTC
J gene: TRBJ2-1
V gene: TRBV15
D gene: TRBD2
clone size: many
CDR3 length: 15

CDR3 protein: CASSSVGQGRSPLHF
CDR3 DNA: TGTGCCAGCAGCTCAGTGGGACAGGGACGTTCACCCCTCCACTTT
J gene: TRBJ1-6
V gene: TRBV11-2
D gene: TRBD1
clone size: few
CDR3 length: 15

CDR3 protein: CAISESFTDTQYF
CDR3 DNA: TGTGCCATCAGTGAGTCCTTTACAGATACGCAGTATTTT
J gene: TRBJ2-3
V gene: TRBV10-3
D gene: NA
clone size: many
CDR3 length: 13

CDR3 protein: CATSDFLLDRVDTGELFF
CDR3 DNA: TGTGCCACCAGTGATTTTCTCTTGGACAGGGTAGACACCGGGGAGCTGTTTTTT
J gene: TRBJ2-2
V gene: TRBV24-1
D gene: TRBD1
clone size: few
CDR3 length: 18

CDR3 protein: CASSPHREGGPTGELFF
CDR3 DNA: TGTGCCAGCAGTCCCCACCGGGAGGGGGGGCCTACCGGGGAGCTGTTTTTT
J gene: TRBJ2-2
V gene: TRBV12-3/TRBV12-4
D gene: TRBD2
clone size: NA
CDR3 length: 17

CDR3 protein: CATSDPGFGFEQASSTDTQYF
CDR3 DNA: TGTGCCACCAGTGACCCCGGCTTTGGATTTGAACAGGCTTCTAGCACAGATACGCAGTATTTT
J gene: TRBJ2-3
V gene: TRBV24-1
D gene: NA
clone size: many
CDR3 length: 21

CDR3 protein: CASSLGSIDEQYF
CDR3 DNA: TGTGCCAGCAGCTTAGGCAGCATCGACGAGCAGTACTTC
J gene: TRBJ2-7
V gene: TRBV7-2
D gene: NA
clone size: few
CDR3 length: 13

CDR3 protein: CASRPGDATIQETQYF
CDR3 DNA: TGCGCCAGCAGACCAGGGGACGCTACCATCCAAGAGACCCAGTACTTC
J gene: TRBJ2-5
V gene: TRBV5-1
D gene: NA
clone size: few
CDR3 length: 16

CDR3 protein: CASSLGLAGFSYEQYF
CDR3 DNA: TGTGCCAGCAGCTTGGGACTAGCGGGATTCTCCTACGAGCAGTACTTC
J gene: TRBJ2-7
V gene: TRBV5-6
D gene: TRBD2
clone size: few
CDR3 length: 16

CDR3 protein: CSAPGTVNLYEQYF
CDR3 DNA: TGCAGTGCTCCCGGGACAGTGAATTTATACGAGCAGTACTTC
J gene: TRBJ2-7
V gene: TRBV20-1
D gene: TRBD1
clone size: few
CDR3 length: 14

CDR3 protein: CASSLVHNTEAFF
CDR3 DNA: TGTGCCAGCAGCTTAGTACATAACACTGAAGCTTTCTTT
J gene: TRBJ1-1
V gene: TRBV7-2
D gene: NA
clone size: many
CDR3 length: 13

CDR3 protein: CASSSGLRGHVDEQFF
CDR3 DNA: TGTGCCAGCAGCTCCGGGCTCCGCGGCCATGTAGATGAGCAGTTCTTC
J gene: TRBJ2-1
V gene: TRBV7-2
D gene: NA
clone size: NA
CDR3 length: 16

CDR3 protein: CATSDSGTPILGEQFF
CDR3 DNA: TGTGCCACCAGTGATTCCGGGACACCTATTTTAGGTGAGCAGTTCTTC
J gene: TRBJ2-1
V gene: TRBV24-1
D gene: NA
clone size: NA
CDR3 length: 16

CDR3 protein: CASSLEGVASQYF
CDR3 DNA: TGCGCCAGCAGCTTGGAGGGTGTCGCGTCCCAGTACTTC
J gene: TRBJ2-5
V gene: TRBV5-1
D gene: NA
clone size: many
CDR3 length: 13

CDR3 protein: CASSVDRNYGYTF
CDR3 DNA: TGCGCCAGCAGCGTAGACAGAAACTATGGCTACACCTTC
J gene: TRBJ1-2
V gene: TRBV5-1
D gene: NA
clone size: few
CDR3 length: 13

CDR3 protein: CASSSVGVEAFF
CDR3 DNA: TGTGCCAGCAGCTCCGTGGGGGTTGAAGCTTTCTTT
J gene: TRBJ1-1
V gene: TRBV7-9
D gene: NA
clone size: many
CDR3 length: 12

CDR3 protein: CASSEYIPDSGYTF
CDR3 DNA: TGTGCCAGCAGTGAATATATCCCGGACAGTGGCTACACCTTC
J gene: TRBJ1-2
V gene: TRBV25-1
D gene: NA
clone size: NA
CDR3 length: 14